Below, 9 T cell receptor beta chains from the same sample are listed, as sequenced in a study of cytomegalovirus exposure and HLA in healthy donors. Measured with immunoSEQ multiplex PCR; TCRdb has only the in-frame clones, and not every one. The table shows tens of thousands of clones, with 85% to 95% occurring only once. The source material was PBMCs. Receptor source: a man younger than 30 in good health and CMV-seronegative.

This sequence joins TRBV25-1 and TRBJ2-3; 7 bases agree with TRBD1. The CDR3 sequence is 14 residues long. The germline V gene has CDR1 MGHDK and CDR2 SYGVNS. With 4 bases clipped from V and 4 bases from J, the junction kept 5 bases outside the gene matches. The CDR3 nucleotides read TGTGCCAGCAGTGTAGGGACAGCATCAGATACGCAGTATTTT. The encoded protein is CASSVGTASDTQYF.

In this sample, this clone turned up once. The chain carries TRBV7-9 and TRBJ2-2; 9 bases map to TRBD2. J gave up 3 bases and V 1 base, and 3 bases lay outside the gene matches. The V gene's germline CDR1 is SEHNR and CDR2 FQNEAQ (reference sequence). This CDR3 contains 16 residues. CDR3 sequence reads: CASSLGLAGYTGELFF. For the CDR3, the DNA is TGTGCCAGCAGCTTAGGTCTAGCGGGGTACACCGGGGAGCTGTTTTTT. Full variable domain (missing parts from reference TRBV7-9 and TRBJ2-2): DTGVSQNPRHKITKRGQNVTFRCDPISEHNRLYWYRQTLGQGPEFLTYFQNEAQLEKSRLLSDRFSAERPKGSFSTLEIQRTEQGDSAMYLCASSLGLAGYTGELFFGEGSRLTVL.

This chain links TRBV10-3 with TRBJ1-1, with 7 bases that match TRBD1. The CDR3 has 15 amino acids. V trimming: 0 bases; J trimming: 6 bases; junction bases outside the gene matches: 7. The germline gives CDR1 ENHRY, CDR2 SYGVKD. DNA of the CDR3: TGTGCCATCAGTGAGTCGACAGGGAAGATACCTGAAGCTTTCTTT. Translation gives CAISESTGKIPEAFF.

The chain joins TRBV5-6 to TRBJ1-1; no clear D. This CDR3 spans 17 amino acids. Between the trimmed V and J ends, which lost 4 bases and 1 base, there was a span of 20 bases. CDR1 and CDR2 (germline): SGHDT, YYEEEE. The CDR3 region is CASSRTSKSFRNTEAFF. In nucleotides, the CDR3 is TGTGCCAGCAGCCGAACGTCAAAGTCGTTTAGGAACACTGAAGCTTTCTTT.

The gene calls are TRBV7-9 and TRBJ1-4, with D uncertain. CDR1 SEHNR and CDR2 FQNEAQ come from the germline V gene (reference sequence). The CDR3 has 11 residues. V was shortened by 3 bases and J by 8 bases, with 4 bases between the two germline ends. The chain's CDR3 is CASSFGEKLFF. DNA of the CDR3: TGTGCCAGCAGCTTCGGGGAAAAACTGTTTTTT.

The chain recombines TRBV4-1 with TRBJ2-7; 7 nucleotides align to TRBD1. The CDR3 length is 16 residues. The V gene's germline CDR1 is MGHRA and CDR2 YSYEKL. With V trimmed by 3 bases and J by 1 base, 9 bases remained unmatched. Here the CDR3 DNA reads TGCGCCAGCAGCCAGGTAGGACAGGTTAGGTCCTACGAGCAGTACTTC. Amino acid sequence: CASSQVGQVRSYEQYF.

The CDR3 nucleotides read TGTGCCAGCAGTTTATTCGGGGGCACTGAAGCTTTCTTT. This codes for CASSLFGGTEAFF. The chain recombines TRBV27 with TRBJ1-1; possibly TRBD1 for D (5 bases). This CDR3 is built from 13 residues. Trimming cost V 1 base and J 4 bases, with 7 bases left between them. Germline CDR1 is MNHEY and CDR2 is SMNVEV (reference sequence).

This clone was found once. The V and J genes are TRBV28 and TRBJ1-2, with a possible D match to TRBD1 (6 bases). Trimming removed 6 bases at V and 7 bases at J, with 15 bases between. Germline lookup yields CDR1 MDHEN and CDR2 SYDVKM. This CDR3 has 13 amino acids. The CDR3 DNA is TGTGCCAGCAGCCAAACAGGGCTTGCTGGCTACACCTTC. This codes for CASSQTGLAGYTF.

The J gene is TRBJ2-1, the V gene TRBV7-6, with 14 bases matching TRBD2. V lost 5 bases and J lost 8; bases outside the gene matches: 14. The CDR3 contains 18 residues. Germline assignment: CDR1 SGHVS and CDR2 FNYEAQ. The CDR3 DNA is TGTGCCAGCAGCCAAAACCCCCTGGGACTAGCGGGAGAGTATGAGCAGTTCTTC. Its protein is CASSQNPLGLAGEYEQFF.